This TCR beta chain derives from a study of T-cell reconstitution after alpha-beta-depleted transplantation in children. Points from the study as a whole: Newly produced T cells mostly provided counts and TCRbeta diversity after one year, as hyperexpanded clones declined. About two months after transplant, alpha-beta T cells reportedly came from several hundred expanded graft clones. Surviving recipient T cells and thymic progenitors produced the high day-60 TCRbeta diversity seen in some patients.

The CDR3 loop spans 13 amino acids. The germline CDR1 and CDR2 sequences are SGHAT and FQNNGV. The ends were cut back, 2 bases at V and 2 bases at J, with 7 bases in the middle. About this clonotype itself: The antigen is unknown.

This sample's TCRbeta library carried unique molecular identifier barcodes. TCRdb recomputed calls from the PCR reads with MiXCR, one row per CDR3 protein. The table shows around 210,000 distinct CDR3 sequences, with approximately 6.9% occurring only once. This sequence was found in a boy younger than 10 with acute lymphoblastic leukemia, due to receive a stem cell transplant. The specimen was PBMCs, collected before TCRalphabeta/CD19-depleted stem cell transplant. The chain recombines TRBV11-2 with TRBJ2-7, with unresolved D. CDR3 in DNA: TGTGCCAGCAGCTTACGGGTGGCCTACGAGCAGTACTTC. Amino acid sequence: CASSLRVAYEQYF.